This TCR beta chain was profiled in a study of graft-versus-host responses after intestinal transplantation. Overall study: Each of the recipients got a multivisceral, liver-intestinal, or isolated intestinal transplant. Induction using anti-thymocyte globulin, followed by tacrolimus and steroids for around 3 years, was given to all recipients. Notes on the study in general: Detected in recipient marrow were GvH clones, some of which were first observed in ileum or blood. Allograft clonal ratios (graft-versus-host to host-versus-graft) were high in patients who had graft-donor T cell macrochimerism.

On this clone: Its target is not known.

Profiling relied on immunoSEQ multiplex PCR, and the TCRdb table lists in-frame clones only, not all of them. In the table there are about 97,000 clones, over 75% of which are singletons. The CDR3 has 13 residues. V was pared by 0 bases and J by 4 bases, with 5 bases between. Germline CDR1 SGDLS, CDR2 YYNGEE. This specimen consisted of PBMCs, obtained 450 to 480 days after intestinal transplant. The V gene is TRBV9, the J gene TRBJ2-1, with D hard to call. The sequence derives from a human patient who received an intestinal transplant, so some T cells may come from the graft donor. The CDR3 nucleotides read TGTGCCAGCAGCGTAGGTGTATACAATGAGCAGTTCTTC. Residues: CASSVGVYNEQFF.